The source of this TCR beta chain is a study of blood T cell repertoires in COVID-19. Study as a whole: The United States, Italy and Spain provided the acute and convalescent COVID-19 samples. The analysed material was cDNA or gDNA that came from T cells, B-cell-depleted T cells, or PBMCs.

Germline CDR1 is SNHLY and CDR2 is FYNNEI. V lost 6 bases and J lost 9, with 15 bases in between. The CDR3 totals 13 residues. As processed by the authors: By means of reference gene primer amplification, nucleated cell counts were estimated. Repertoires were generated with immunoSEQ multiplex PCR, while TCRdb's copy carries only in-frame clones and drops some. The V and J calls and clone size were taken over from that table, and D and trimming were inferred from the DNA. Of about 99,000 clones in the sample, around nine tenths were seen once. The rearrangement links TRBV2 to TRBJ2-1; D possibly corresponds to TRBD1 (7 bases). This TCR came from a man over 45 in a cohort sampled during active COVID-19. The material sequenced was peripheral blood. DNA of the CDR3: TGTGCCAGCAGCGCAGACAGGGACTCTGAGCAGTTCTTC. Translating gives CASSADRDSEQFF.